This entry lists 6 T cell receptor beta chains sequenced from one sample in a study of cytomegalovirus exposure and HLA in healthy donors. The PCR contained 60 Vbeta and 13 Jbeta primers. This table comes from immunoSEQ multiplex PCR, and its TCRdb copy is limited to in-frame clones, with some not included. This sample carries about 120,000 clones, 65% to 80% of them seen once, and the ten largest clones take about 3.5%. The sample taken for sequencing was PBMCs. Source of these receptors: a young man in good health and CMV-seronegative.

CDR3 in amino acids: CASSEGGAAYGYTF. The CDR3 nucleotides read TGTGCCAGCAGTGAAGGCGGCGCTGCCTATGGCTACACCTTC. The genes are TRBV6-1 and TRBJ1-2; unclear D gene. The CDR3 is made up of 14 amino acids. The ends were cut back, 1 base at V and 4 bases at J, with 10 bases in the middle. The germline V gene has CDR1 MNHNS and CDR2 SASEGT.

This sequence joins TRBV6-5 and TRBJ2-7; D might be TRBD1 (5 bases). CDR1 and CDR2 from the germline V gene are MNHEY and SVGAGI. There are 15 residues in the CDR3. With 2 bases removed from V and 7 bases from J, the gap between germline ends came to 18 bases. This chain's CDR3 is CASSYPSGPLREQYF. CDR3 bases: TGTGCCAGCAGTTACCCTTCAGGGCCCCTACGGGAGCAGTACTTC.

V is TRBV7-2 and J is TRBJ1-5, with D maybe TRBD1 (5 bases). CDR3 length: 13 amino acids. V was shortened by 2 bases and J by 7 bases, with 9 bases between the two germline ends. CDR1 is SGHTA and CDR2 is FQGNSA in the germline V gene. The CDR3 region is CASSLFQGQPQHF. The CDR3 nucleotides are TGTGCCAGCAGCTTATTTCAGGGACAGCCCCAGCATTTT. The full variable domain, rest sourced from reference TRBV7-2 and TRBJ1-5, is GAGVSQSPSNKVTEKGKDVELRCDPISGHTALYWYRQSLGQGLEFLIYFQGNSAPDKSGLPSDRFSAERTGGSVSTLTIQRTQQEDSAVYLCASSLFQGQPQHFGDGTRLSIL.

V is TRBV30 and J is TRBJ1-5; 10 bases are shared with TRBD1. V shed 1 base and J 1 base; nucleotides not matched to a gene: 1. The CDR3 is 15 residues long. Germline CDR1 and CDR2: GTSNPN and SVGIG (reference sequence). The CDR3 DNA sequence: TGTGCCTGGAGTGGGGGACAGGGGAGCAATCAGCCCCAGCATTTT. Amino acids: CAWSGGQGSNQPQHF. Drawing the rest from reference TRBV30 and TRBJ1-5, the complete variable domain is SQTIHQWPATLVQPVGSPLSLECTVEGTSNPNLYWYRQAAGRGLQLLFYSVGIGQISSEVPQNLSASRPQDRQFILSSKKLLLSDSGFYLCAWSGGQGSNQPQHFGDGTRLSIL.

CDR3: CASSLSNRGPGTDSEAFF. The CDR3 DNA is TGTGCCAGCAGCTTATCTAACAGGGGGCCCGGAACGGACTCTGAAGCTTTCTTT. This chain connects TRBV7-9 to TRBJ1-1; the match to TRBD1 covers 9 bases. Trimming took 2 bases from V and 6 from J; bases not matched to a gene: 16. CDR1 SEHNR and CDR2 FQNEAQ come from the germline V gene (reference sequence). CDR3 length: 18 residues.

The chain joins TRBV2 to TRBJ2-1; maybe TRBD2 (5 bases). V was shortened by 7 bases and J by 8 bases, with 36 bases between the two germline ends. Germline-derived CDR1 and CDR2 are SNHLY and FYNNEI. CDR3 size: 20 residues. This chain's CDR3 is CASTSGRLNRVSKGGDEQFF. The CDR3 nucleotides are TGTGCCAGCACCTCCGGACGACTAAACCGAGTTTCAAAGGGTGGGGATGAGCAGTTCTTC.